Sequencing of this T cell receptor beta chain was carried out in a study of cytomegalovirus exposure and HLA in healthy donors. A multiplex PCR was run with 60 Vbeta primers and 13 Jbeta primers. Original analysis: Roughly 73 million unique TCR beta chains, roughly 11 million of them shared, were counted by a later analysis. Sequenced by immunoSEQ multiplex PCR; TCRdb stores in-frame clones only, minus some. V, J and clone size derive from that table, while D and trimming were established from the DNA sequence. This table holds about 160,000 clones, 79% found once. The study's findings and limits: The majority of CMV-associated TCR beta chains were reported as apparently HLA-restricted in a later analysis.

In its sample, this clone was seen a few times. The antigen remains undetermined. Looked up from germline, CDR1 is MNHNS and CDR2 is SASEGT. With 5 bases removed from V and 0 bases from J, the gap between germline ends came to 11 bases. The CDR3 contains 14 residues. Sequencing input: PBMCs. The chain joins TRBV6-1 to TRBJ2-7; D may be TRBD2 (6 bases). The receptor comes from a man in his forties or fifties in good health and CMV-seronegative. CDR3 sequence: CASSSQRASYEQYF. CDR3 in DNA: TGTGCCAGCAGTTCCCAGCGGGCCTCCTACGAGCAGTACTTC.